This TCR beta chain was captured by sequencing in a study of control samples from healthy donors and cancer patients. Clones were sequenced by immunoSEQ multiplex PCR, and TCRdb holds only the in-frame ones, with some missing. The sample shows around 110,000 clones, approximately 92% of them seen only once. The specimen was PBMCs. This TCR derives from a woman aged 45-65 years with colorectal cancer.

The CDR3 spells CASSLSAAYYGYTF. For the CDR3, the DNA is TGTGCCAGCAGCTTATCGGCAGCCTACTATGGCTACACCTTC. The rearrangement uses TRBV7-9 and TRBJ1-2, with no clear D. This CDR3 has 14 amino acids. Trimming took 2 bases from V and 3 from J, leaving 10 bases between them. Germline lookup yields CDR1 SEHNR and CDR2 FQNEAQ (reference sequence).